This T cell receptor beta chain was recorded in a study of blood T cell repertoires in COVID-19. Trimming pared 5 bases from V and 4 bases from J, leaving 10 bases between. Looked up from germline, CDR1 is MDHEN and CDR2 is SYDVKM. CDR3 size: 13 residues. The table lists this clone with a few counts. The table came from immunoSEQ multiplex PCR; TCRdb's copy has only in-frame clones and leaves some out. Here the sample spans more than 85,000 clones, about 85% being singletons. The material sequenced was peripheral blood. The genes are TRBV28 and TRBJ2-3; D gene ambiguous. The sequence came from a man in his 70s with acute or convalescent COVID-19. This CDR3 reads CASSTSVADTQYF. As DNA, the CDR3 is TGTGCCAGCAGTACCTCGGTGGCAGATACGCAGTATTTT.